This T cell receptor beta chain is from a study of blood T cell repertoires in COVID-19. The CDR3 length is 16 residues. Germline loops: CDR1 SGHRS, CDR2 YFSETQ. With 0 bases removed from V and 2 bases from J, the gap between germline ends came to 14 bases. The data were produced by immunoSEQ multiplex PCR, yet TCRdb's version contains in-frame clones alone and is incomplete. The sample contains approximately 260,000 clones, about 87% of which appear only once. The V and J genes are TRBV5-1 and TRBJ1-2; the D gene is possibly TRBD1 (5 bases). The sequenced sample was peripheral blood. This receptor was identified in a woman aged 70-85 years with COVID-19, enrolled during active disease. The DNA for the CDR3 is TGCGCCAGCAGCTTGGGTGGACACCTTGCCAACTATGGCTACACCTTC. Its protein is CASSLGGHLANYGYTF.